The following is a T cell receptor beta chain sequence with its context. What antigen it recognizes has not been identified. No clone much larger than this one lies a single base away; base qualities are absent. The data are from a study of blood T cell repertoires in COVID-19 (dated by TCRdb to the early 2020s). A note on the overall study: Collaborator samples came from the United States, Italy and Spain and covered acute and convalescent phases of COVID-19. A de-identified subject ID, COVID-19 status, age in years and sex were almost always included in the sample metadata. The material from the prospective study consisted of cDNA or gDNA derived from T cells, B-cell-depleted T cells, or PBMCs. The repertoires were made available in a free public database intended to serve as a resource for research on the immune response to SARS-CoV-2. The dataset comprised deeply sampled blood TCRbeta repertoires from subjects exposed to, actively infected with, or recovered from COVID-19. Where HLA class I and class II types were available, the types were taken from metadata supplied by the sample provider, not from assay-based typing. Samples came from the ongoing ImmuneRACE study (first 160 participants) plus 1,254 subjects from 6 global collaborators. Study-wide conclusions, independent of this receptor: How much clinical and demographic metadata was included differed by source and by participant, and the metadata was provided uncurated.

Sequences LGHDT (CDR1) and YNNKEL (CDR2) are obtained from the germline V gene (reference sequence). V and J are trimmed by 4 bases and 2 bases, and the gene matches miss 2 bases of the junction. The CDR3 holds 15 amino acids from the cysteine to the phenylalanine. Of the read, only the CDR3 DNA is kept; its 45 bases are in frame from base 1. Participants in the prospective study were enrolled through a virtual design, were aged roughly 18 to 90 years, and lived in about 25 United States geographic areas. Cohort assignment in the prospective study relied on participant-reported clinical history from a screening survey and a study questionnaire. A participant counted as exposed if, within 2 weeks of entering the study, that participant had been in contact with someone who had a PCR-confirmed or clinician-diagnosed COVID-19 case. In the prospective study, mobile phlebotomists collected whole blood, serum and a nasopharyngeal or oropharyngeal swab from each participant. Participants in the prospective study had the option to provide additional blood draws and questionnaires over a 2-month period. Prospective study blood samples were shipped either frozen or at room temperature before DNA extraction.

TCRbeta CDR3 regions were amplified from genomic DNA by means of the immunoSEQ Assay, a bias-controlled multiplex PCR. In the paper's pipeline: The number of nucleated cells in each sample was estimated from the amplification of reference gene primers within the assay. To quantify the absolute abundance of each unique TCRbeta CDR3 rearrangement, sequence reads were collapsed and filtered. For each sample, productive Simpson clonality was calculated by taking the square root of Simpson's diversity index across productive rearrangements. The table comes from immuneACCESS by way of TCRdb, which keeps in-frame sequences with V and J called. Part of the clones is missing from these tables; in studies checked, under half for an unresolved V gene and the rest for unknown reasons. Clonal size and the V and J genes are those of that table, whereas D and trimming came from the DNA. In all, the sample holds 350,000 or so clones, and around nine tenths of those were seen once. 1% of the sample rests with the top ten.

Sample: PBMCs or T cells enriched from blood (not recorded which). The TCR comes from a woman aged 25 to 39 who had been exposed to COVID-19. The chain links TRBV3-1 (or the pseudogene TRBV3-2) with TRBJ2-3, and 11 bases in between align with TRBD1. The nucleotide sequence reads TGTGCCAGCAGCCCGGGACAGGGGGACACAGATACGCAGTATTTT. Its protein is CASSPGQGDTDTQYF.